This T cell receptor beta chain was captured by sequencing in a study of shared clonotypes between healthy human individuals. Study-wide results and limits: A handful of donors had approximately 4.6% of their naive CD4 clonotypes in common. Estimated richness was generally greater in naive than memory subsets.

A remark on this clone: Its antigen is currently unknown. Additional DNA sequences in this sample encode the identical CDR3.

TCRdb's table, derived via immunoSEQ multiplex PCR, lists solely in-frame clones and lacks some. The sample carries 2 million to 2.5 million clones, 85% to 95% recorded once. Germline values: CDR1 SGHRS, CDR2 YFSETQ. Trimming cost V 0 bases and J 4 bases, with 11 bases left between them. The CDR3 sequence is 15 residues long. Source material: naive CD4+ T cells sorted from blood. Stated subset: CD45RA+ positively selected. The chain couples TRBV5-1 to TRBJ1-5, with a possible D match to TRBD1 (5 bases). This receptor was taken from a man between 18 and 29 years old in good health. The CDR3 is CASSLDAGSNQPQHF. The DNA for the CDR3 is TGCGCCAGCAGCTTGGACGCAGGGAGTAATCAGCCCCAGCATTTT. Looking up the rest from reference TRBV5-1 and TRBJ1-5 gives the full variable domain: KAGVTQTPRYLIKTRGQQVTLSCSPISGHRSVSWYQQTPGQGLQFLFEYFSETQRNKGNFPGRFSGRQFSNSRSEMNVSTLELGDSALYLCASSLDAGSNQPQHFGDGTRLSIL.